This T cell receptor beta chain was observed in a study of B cell selection in AIRE deficiency. Study-level findings and limits: Patient Tconv and Treg cells showed healthy-like TCRBV usage, CDR3 length, diversity. Patient Tconv cells held about 31% of Treg sequences shared by healthy donors.

A remark on this clone: Its antigen remains unidentified.

The data were produced by immunoSEQ multiplex PCR, yet TCRdb's version contains in-frame clones alone and is incomplete. The sample holds approximately 24,000 clones; over 95% are singletons and the top ten take roughly 0.23%. The sorted conventional CD4 T cells were gated as CD4+CD127+. Input material: CD4+CD127+ conventional T cells sorted from PBMCs. This TCR was recovered from a human donor in good health.

CDR3 amino acids: CASSIKDSYNQPQHF. As DNA, the CDR3 is TGTGCCAGTAGCATCAAAGACAGTTACAATCAGCCCCAGCATTTT. The V call is TRBV19, the J call TRBJ1-5; D is possibly TRBD1 (5 bases). The CDR3 has 15 amino acids. Trimming left V 6 bases short and J 3 bases short, with 15 bases between. The V gene's germline CDR1 is LNHDA and CDR2 SQIVND (reference sequence).